This T cell receptor beta chain was documented in a study of response to subunit inactivated influenza vaccine. On this clonotype: Its specificity is unknown.

TCRdb analysed the RT-PCR reads with MiXCR anew, one entry per CDR3 protein. The sample contains under 950,000 distinct CDR3 sequences, around 20% of which appear only once. Trimming pared 4 bases from V and 6 bases from J, leaving 19 bases between. This CDR3 has 15 amino acids. CDR1 and CDR2 (germline): SGHRS, YFSETQ. Notes on the study in general: A suggestion made by the authors is that each seasonal influenza vaccination recruits few new T cells.

The TCR originated in a middle-aged man who received an inactivated influenza vaccine. Sample: PBMCs from blood, taken 4 to 6 days after vaccination. V gene TRBV5-1 combines with J gene TRBJ1-1; D unresolved. CDR3 amino acids: CASSPEIASNAEAFF. The CDR3 nucleotides are TGCGCCAGCAGCCCCGAAATAGCTTCCAACGCTGAAGCTTTCTTT.